The 7 T cell receptor beta chains reported below all come from one sample, sequenced in a study of glioma-infiltrating T cells after dendritic cell vaccination (dated by TCRdb to the mid-2010s). To prepare the library, the immunoSEQ multiplex PCR assay was applied. Not all clones reach the TCRdb copy of this immuneACCESS table, which keeps in-frame sequences only. Checked studies attribute under half of the gap to unresolved V genes and leave the rest unexplained. Here the sample has about 99,000 clones; about four fifths occur a single time. The top ten clonotypes cover approximately 12% of the sample. This material consisted of blood, taken before dendritic cell vaccination. These receptors were obtained from a human donor with glioblastoma.

The J gene is TRBJ1-5, the V gene TRBV7-2, with D hard to call. V was clipped by 1 base and J by 12 bases, with 13 bases between them. The germline CDR1 and CDR2 sequences are SGHTA and FQGNSA. This CDR3 has 13 residues. CDR3 region: CASSLVTSDLQHF. For the CDR3, the DNA is TGTGCCAGCAGCTTAGTTACCAGCGATCTCCAGCATTTT.

The V and J genes are TRBV9 and TRBJ2-2, with 7 positions matching TRBD1. Unmatched junction bases numbered 6, after V lost 4 bases and J lost 0 bases. The CDR3 runs 16 residues. Germline values: CDR1 SGDLS, CDR2 YYNGEE. CDR3 DNA: TGTGCCAGCAGCCCTACGGGACAGCCGAACACCGGGGAGCTGTTTTTT. Protein product: CASSPTGQPNTGELFF.

This clone was counted once. The chain combines TRBV10-3 with TRBJ2-7; 8 positions agree with TRBD1. V gave up 0 bases and J gave up 3 bases; unmatched junction bases: 4. The CDR3 totals 15 residues. The germline V gene encodes CDR1 ENHRY and CDR2 SYGVKD. CDR3 loop: CAISESSGGFYEQYF. In DNA, the CDR3 is TGTGCCATCAGTGAGTCGTCAGGGGGCTTCTACGAGCAGTACTTC.

This chain links TRBV15 with TRBJ2-3; D gene ambiguous. The CDR3 consists of 16 residues. V was clipped by 3 bases and J by 1 base, with 14 bases between them. The germline CDR1 and CDR2 sequences are LNHNV and YYDKDF (reference sequence). DNA for the CDR3: TGTGCCACCAGCAGCCAGTTTCGAGAGGGCACAGATACGCAGTATTTT. Its protein is CATSSQFREGTDTQYF.

The sample holds a few counts of this clone. The rearrangement joins TRBV11-2 to TRBJ2-1; maybe TRBD2 (6 bases). Germline V CDR1 and CDR2: SGHAT, FQNNGV. Trimming took off 4 bases at V and 7 bases at J, with 17 bases between the two ends. The CDR3 totals 15 residues. CDR3 nucleotide sequence: TGTGCCAGCAGCTCGACTCGCCGGGAGAAAAATGAGCAGTTCTTC. It specifies CASSSTRREKNEQFF.

The chain joins TRBV27 to TRBJ1-4; D uncertain. The CDR3 is 14 residues long. The V and J ends lost 5 bases and 3 bases respectively, with 10 bases between them. The germline CDR1 and CDR2 sequences are MNHEY and SMNVEV (reference sequence). DNA for the CDR3: TGTGCCAGCAGTGGAGCCGGGGCTAATGAAAAACTGTTTTTT. Its translation: CASSGAGANEKLFF.

The chain carries TRBV7-8 and TRBJ1-6, with 7 nucleotides matching TRBD1. The J segment lost 7 bases and the V segment lost 1 base, leaving 4 bases of the junction unmatched. CDR1 SGHVS and CDR2 FQNEAQ come from the germline V gene. The CDR3 is 15 amino acids. CDR3 in DNA: TGTGCCAGCAGCTTAGACAGGGGAGAGAATTCACCCCTCCACTTT. Amino acid sequence: CASSLDRGENSPLHF.